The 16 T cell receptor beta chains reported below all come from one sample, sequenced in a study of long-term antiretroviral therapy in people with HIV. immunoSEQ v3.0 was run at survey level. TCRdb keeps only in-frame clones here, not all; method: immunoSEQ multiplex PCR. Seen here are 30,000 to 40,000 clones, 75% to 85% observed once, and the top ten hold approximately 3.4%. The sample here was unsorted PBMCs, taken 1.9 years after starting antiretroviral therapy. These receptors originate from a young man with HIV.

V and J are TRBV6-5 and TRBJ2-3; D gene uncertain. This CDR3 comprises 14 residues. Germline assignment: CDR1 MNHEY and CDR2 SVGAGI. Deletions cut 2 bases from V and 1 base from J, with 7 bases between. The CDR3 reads CASSYDPGTDTQYF. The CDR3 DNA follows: TGTGCCAGCAGTTACGACCCTGGCACAGATACGCAGTATTTT.

CDR3 sequence (DNA): TGTGCCATCAGTAGGGGGCAGGTCGACACTGAAGCTTTCTTT. This encodes CAISRGQVDTEAFF. The chain couples TRBV10-3 to TRBJ1-1, with 7 bases lining up with TRBD1. CDR1 and CDR2 (germline): ENHRY, SYGVKD. The CDR3 is 14 amino acids. V trimming: 5 bases; J trimming: 3 bases; junction bases outside the gene matches: 6.

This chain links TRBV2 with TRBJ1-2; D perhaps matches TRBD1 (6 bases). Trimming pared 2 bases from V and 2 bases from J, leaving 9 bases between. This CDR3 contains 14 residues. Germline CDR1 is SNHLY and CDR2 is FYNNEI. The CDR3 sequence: CASSERTVNYGYTF. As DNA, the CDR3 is TGTGCCAGCAGTGAACGGACAGTAAACTATGGCTACACCTTC.

Here the CDR3 reads CASSRTSGGSYEQFF. The CDR3 DNA is TGTGCCAGCAGCCGAACTAGCGGGGGGAGCTATGAGCAGTTCTTC. The rearrangement joins TRBV6-6 to TRBJ2-1; 12 bases match TRBD2. Germline-derived CDR1 and CDR2 are MNHNY and SVGAGI (reference sequence). V was clipped by 6 bases and J by 8 bases; unmatched bases: 8. The CDR3 sequence is 15 residues long.

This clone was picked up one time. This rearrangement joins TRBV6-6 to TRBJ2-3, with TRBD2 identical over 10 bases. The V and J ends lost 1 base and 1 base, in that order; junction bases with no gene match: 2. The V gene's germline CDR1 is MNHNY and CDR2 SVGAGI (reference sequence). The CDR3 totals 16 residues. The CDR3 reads CASSYLAGGRTDTQYF. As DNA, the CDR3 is TGTGCCAGCAGTTACTTAGCGGGGGGTCGCACAGATACGCAGTATTTT.

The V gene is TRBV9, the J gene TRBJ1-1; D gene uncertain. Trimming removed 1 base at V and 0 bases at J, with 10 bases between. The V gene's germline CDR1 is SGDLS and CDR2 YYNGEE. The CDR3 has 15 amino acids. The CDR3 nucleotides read TGTGCCAGCAGCGTAAATGTCGGTCTGAACACTGAAGCTTTCTTT. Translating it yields CASSVNVGLNTEAFF. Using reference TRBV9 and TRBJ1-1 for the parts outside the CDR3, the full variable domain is DSGVTQTPKHLITATGQRVTLRCSPRSGDLSVYWYQQSLDQGLQFLIQYYNGEERAKGNILERFSAQQFPDLHSELNLSSLELGDSALYFCASSVNVGLNTEAFFGQGTRLTVV.

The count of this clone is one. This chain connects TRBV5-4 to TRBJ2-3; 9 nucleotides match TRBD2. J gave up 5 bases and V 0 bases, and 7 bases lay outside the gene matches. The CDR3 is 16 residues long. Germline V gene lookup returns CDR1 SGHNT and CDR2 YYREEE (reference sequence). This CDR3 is CASSLGGGARGDTQYF. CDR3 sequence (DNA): TGTGCCAGCAGCTTGGGCGGGGGGGCCAGGGGAGATACGCAGTATTTT.

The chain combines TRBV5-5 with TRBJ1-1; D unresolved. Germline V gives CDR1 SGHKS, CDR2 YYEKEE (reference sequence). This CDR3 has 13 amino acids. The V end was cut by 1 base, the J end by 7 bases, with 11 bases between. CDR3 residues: CASSLLWGFEAFF. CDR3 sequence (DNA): TGTGCCAGCAGCTTGTTGTGGGGTTTTGAAGCTTTCTTT.

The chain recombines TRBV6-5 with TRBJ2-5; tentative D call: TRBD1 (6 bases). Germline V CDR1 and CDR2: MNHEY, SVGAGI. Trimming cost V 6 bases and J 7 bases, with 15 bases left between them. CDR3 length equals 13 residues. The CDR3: CASSLVLGGTQYF. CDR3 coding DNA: TGTGCCAGCAGCCTTGTCCTAGGGGGGACCCAGTACTTC.

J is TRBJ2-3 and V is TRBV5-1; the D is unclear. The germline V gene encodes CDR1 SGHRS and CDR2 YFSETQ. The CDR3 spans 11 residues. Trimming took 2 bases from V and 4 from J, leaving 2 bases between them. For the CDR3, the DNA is TGCGCCAGCAGCTTCGCAGATACGCAGTATTTT. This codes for CASSFADTQYF.

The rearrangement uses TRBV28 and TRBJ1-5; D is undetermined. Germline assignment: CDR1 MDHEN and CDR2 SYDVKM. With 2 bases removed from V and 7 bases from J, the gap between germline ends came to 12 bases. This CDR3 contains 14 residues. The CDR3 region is CASSLAGYFQPQHF. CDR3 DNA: TGTGCCAGCAGTTTAGCAGGATATTTCCAGCCCCAGCATTTT.

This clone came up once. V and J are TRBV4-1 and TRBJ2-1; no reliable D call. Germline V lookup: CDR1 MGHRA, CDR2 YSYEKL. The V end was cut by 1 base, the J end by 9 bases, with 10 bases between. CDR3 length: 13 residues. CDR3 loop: CASSQGGNLEQFF. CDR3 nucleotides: TGCGCCAGCAGCCAAGGTGGTAATCTTGAGCAGTTCTTC.

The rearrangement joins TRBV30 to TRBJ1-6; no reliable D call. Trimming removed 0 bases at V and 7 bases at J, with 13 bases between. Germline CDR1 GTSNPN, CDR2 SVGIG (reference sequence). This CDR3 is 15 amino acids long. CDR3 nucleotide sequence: TGTGCCTGGAGTGTACAGAGCGTAGGGAATTCACCCCTCCACTTT. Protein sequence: CAWSVQSVGNSPLHF.

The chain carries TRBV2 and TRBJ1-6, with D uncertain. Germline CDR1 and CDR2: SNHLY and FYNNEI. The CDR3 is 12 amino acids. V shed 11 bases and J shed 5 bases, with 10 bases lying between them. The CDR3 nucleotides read TGTGCCGGGAGGACGGATAATTCACCCCTCCACTTT. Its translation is CAGRTDNSPLHF.

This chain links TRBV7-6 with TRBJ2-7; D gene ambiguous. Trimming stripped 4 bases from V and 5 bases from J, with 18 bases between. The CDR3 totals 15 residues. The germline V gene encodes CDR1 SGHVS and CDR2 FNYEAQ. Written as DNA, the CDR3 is TGTGCCAGCAGCTCGTATGAGGCAGATCTGAACGAGCAGTACTTC. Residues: CASSSYEADLNEQYF.

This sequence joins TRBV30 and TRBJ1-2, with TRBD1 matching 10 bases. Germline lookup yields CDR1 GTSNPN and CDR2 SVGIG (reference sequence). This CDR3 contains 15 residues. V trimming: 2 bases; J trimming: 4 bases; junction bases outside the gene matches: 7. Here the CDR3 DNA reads TGTGCCTGGAGTCACCCGGGACAGGGGAGCTATGGCTACACCTTC. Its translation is CAWSHPGQGSYGYTF.